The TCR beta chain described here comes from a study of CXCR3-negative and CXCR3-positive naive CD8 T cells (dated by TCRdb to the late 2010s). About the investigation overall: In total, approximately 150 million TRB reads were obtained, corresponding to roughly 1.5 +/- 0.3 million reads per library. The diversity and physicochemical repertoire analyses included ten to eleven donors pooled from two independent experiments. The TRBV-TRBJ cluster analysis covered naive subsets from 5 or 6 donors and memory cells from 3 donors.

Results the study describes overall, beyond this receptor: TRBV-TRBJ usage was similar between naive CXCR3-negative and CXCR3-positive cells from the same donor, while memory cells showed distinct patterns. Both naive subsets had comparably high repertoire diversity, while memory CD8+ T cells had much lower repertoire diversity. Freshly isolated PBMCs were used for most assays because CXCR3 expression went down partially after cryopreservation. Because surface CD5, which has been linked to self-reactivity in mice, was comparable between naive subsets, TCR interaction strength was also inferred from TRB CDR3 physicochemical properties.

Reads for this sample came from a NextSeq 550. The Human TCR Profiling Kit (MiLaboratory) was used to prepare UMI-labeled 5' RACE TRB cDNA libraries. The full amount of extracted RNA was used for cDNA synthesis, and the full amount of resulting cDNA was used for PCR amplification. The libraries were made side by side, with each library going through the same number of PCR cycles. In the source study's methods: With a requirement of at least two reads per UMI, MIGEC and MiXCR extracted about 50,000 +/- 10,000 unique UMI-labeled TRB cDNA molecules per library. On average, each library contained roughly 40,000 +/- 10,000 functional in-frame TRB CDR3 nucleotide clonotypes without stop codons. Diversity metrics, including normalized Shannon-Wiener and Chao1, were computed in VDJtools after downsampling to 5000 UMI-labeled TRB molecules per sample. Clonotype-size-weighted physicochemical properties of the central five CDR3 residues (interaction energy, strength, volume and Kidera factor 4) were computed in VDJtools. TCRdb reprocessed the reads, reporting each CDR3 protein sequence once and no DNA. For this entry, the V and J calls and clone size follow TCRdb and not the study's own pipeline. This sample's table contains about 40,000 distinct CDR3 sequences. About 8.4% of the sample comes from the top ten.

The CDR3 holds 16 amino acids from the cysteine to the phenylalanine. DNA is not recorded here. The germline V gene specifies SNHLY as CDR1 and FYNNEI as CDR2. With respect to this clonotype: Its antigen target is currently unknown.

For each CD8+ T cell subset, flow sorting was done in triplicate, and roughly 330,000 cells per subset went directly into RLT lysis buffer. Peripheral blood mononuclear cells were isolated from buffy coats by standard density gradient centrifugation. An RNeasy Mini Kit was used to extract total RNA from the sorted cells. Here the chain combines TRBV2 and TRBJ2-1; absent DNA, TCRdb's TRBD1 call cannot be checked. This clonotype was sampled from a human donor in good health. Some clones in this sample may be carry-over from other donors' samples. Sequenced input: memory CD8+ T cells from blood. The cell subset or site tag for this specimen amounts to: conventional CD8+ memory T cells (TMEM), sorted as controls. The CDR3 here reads CASSRSVFGRNNEQFF.